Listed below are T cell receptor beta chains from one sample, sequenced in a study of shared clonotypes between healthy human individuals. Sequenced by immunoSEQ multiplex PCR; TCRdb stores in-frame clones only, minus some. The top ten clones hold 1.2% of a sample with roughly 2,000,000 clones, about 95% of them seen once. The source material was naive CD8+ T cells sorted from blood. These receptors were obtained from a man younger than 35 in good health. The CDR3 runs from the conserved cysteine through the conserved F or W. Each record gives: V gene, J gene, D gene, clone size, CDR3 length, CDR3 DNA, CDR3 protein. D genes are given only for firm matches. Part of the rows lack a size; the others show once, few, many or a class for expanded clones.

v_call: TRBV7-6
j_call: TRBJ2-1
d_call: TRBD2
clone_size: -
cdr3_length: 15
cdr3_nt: TGTGCCAGCAGCCTCACTAGCGGGGGATACAATGAGCAGTTCTTC
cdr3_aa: CASSLTSGGYNEQFF

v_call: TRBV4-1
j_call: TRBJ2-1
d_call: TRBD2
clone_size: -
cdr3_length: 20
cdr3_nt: TGCGCCAGCAGCCAGACAATTGCCGGGACTAGCGGGAGAGAGAACAATGAGCAGTTCTTC
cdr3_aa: CASSQTIAGTSGRENNEQFF

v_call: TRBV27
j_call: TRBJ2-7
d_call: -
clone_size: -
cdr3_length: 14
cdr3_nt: TGTGCCAGCAGTTTAGAGGCGGGATCCTACGAGCAGTACTTC
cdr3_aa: CASSLEAGSYEQYF

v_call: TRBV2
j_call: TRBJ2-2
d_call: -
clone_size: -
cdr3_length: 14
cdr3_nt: TGTGCCAGCAGTGATTACACGAACACCGGGGAGCTGTTTTTT
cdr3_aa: CASSDYTNTGELFF

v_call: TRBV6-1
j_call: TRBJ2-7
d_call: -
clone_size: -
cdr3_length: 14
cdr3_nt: TGTGCCAGCAGTGTTCTCAGGGGGGGCTACGAGCAGTACTTC
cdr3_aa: CASSVLRGGYEQYF

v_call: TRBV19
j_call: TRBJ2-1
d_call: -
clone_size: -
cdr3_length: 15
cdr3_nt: TGTGCCAGTAGTATGAGCCCCACAGATTACAATGAGCAGTTCTTC
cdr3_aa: CASSMSPTDYNEQFF

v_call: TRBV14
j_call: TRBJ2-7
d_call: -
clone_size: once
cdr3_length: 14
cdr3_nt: TGTGCCAGCAGCTCGGAGGGCCTCATGAGGGAGCAGTACTTC
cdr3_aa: CASSSEGLMREQYF

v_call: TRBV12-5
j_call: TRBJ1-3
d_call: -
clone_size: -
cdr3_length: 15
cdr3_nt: TGTGCTAGTGTCGGGGGGCAGGGTTGTGGAAACACCATATATTTT
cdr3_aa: CASVGGQGCGNTIYF

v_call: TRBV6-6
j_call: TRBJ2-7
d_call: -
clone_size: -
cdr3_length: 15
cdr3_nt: TGTGCCAGCAGTTACTCCGCCGGACCGTCCTACGAGCAGTACTTC
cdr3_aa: CASSYSAGPSYEQYF

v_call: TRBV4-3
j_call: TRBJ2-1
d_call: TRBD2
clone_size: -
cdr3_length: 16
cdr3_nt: TGCGCCAGCAGCCAAGGGCGGGGGGCGACTGGCAATGAGCAGTTCTTC
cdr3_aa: CASSQGRGATGNEQFF

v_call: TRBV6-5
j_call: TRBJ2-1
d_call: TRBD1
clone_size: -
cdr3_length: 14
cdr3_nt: TGTGCCAGCAGCGGACAGGGGTCCTACAATGAGCAGTTCTTC
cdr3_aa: CASSGQGSYNEQFF

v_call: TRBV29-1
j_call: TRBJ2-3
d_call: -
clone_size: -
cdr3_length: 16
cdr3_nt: TGCAGCGTTGATCCTCAGGCCCGGGGTTCTGCAGATACGCAGTATTTT
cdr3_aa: CSVDPQARGSADTQYF

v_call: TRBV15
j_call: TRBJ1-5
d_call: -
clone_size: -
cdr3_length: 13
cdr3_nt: TGTGCCACCAGGCCAGGGGTGGATCAGCCCCAGCATTTT
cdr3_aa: CATRPGVDQPQHF

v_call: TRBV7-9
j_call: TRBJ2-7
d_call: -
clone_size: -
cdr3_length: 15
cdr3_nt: TGTGCCAGCAGCATAACAGCCTCCAAGGGCTACGAGCAGTACTTC
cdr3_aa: CASSITASKGYEQYF

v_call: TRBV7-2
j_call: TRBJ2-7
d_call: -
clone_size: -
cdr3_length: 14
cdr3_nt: TGTGCCAGCAGCTTTATGGGCGGGCCCTACGAGCAGTACTTC
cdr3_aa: CASSFMGGPYEQYF

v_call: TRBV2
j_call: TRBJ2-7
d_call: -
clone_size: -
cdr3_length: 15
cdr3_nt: TGTGCCAGCAGTGAAAACCGGGACTTTTCCTACGAGCAGTACTTC
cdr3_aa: CASSENRDFSYEQYF

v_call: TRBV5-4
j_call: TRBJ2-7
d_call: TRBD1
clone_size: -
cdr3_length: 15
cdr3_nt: TGTGCCAGCAGCTTGGGACAGGGGGGGTCCTACGAGCAGTACTTC
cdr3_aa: CASSLGQGGSYEQYF

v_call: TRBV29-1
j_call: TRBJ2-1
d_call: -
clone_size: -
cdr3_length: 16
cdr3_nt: TGCAGCGTTGAAGATCTTCCTAGCGTGAAGGATAATGAGCAGTTCTTC
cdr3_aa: CSVEDLPSVKDNEQFF

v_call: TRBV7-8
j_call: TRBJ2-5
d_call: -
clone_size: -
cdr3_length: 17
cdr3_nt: TGTGCCAGCAGTGACCTCCTCCGGGGGCTCATCCAAGAGACCCAGTACTTC
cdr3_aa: CASSDLLRGLIQETQYF

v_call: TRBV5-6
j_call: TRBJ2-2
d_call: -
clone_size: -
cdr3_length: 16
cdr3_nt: TGTGCCAGCAAATTGGAAGGGCAGGGTTGGACCGGGGAGCTGTTTTTT
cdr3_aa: CASKLEGQGWTGELFF

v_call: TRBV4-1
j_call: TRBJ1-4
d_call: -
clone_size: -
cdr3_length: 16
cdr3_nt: TGCGCCAGCAGCCTACCACCTGCAGCAACTAATGAAAAACTGTTTTTT
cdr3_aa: CASSLPPAATNEKLFF

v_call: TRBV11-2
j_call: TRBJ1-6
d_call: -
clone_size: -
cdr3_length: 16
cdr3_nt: TGTGCCAGCAGCTTAGAAGAGGTGACCTCATATTCACCCCTCCACTTT
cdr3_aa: CASSLEEVTSYSPLHF

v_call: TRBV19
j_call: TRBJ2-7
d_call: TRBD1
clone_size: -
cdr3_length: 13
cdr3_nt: TGTGCCAGTAGTAACAGACAGGGCTACGAGCAGTACTTC
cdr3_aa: CASSNRQGYEQYF

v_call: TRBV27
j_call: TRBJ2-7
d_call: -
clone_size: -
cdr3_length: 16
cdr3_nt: TGTGCCAGCAGTTGGGGGGAGTGGCCTACCGTCAACGAGCAGTACTTC
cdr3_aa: CASSWGEWPTVNEQYF

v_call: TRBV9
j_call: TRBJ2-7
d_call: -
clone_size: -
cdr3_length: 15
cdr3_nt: TGTGCCAGCAGCGTAGGATTGGGGGTCTTATACGAGCAGTACTTC
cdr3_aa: CASSVGLGVLYEQYF

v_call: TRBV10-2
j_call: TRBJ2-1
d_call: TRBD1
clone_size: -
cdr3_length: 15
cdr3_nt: TGCGCCAGCAGTACGACAGGGTCCTCCTACAATGAGCAGTTCTTC
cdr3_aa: CASSTTGSSYNEQFF

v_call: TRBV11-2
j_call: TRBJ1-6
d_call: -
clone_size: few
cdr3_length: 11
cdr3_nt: TGTGCCAGCAGCTTAGGGACAGACCTCCACTTT
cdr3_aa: CASSLGTDLHF

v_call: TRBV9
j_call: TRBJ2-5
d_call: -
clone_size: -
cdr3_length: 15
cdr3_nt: TGTGCCAGCAGCCCAAGTTGGGGGCTGGGGGAGACCCAGTACTTC
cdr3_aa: CASSPSWGLGETQYF

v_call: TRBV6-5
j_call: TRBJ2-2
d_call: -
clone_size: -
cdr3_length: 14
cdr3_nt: TGTGCCAGCTCGTATTCGGGCGGCCCCGGGGAGCTGTTTTTT
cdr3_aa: CASSYSGGPGELFF

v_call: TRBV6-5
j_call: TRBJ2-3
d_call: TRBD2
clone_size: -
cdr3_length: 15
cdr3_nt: TGTGCCAGCAGTACGGCGGGGGTAAGCACAGATACGCAGTATTTT
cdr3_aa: CASSTAGVSTDTQYF

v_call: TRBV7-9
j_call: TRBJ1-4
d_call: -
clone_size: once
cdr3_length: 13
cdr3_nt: TGTGCCAGCAGCCCGGGGACAAATGAAAAACTGTTTTTT
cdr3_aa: CASSPGTNEKLFF

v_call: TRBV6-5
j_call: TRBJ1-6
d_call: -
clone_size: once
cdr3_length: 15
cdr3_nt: TGTGCCAGCAGTTCTACAGGGAACTATAATTCACCCCTCCACTTT
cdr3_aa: CASSSTGNYNSPLHF

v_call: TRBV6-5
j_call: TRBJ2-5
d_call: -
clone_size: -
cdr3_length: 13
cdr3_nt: TGTGCCAGCGGCTATCAGGGGCCCGGGGACCAGTACTTC
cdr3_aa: CASGYQGPGDQYF

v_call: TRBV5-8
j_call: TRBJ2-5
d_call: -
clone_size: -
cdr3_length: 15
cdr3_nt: TGTGCCAGCAGCTCCCAGGGCACCGGGTTGGAGACCCAGTACTTC
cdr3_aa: CASSSQGTGLETQYF

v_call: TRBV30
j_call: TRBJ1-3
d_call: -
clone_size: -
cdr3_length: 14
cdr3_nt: TGTGCCTGGAGTGGGGCAGCCTCTGGAAACACCATATATTTT
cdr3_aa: CAWSGAASGNTIYF

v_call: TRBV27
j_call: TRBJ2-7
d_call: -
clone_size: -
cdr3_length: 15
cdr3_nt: TGTGCCAGCAGTTTAGTAGGGATGGGGTACTACGAGCAGTACTTC
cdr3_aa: CASSLVGMGYYEQYF

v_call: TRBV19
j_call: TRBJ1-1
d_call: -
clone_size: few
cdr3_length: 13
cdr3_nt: TGTGCCAGTAGTATGGGGCCAGTCCTTGAAGCTTTCTTT
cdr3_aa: CASSMGPVLEAFF

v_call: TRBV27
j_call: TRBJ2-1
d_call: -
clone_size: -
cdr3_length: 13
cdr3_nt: TGTGCCACCAGGGGCGAGGATATGAATGAGCAGTTCTTC
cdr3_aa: CATRGEDMNEQFF

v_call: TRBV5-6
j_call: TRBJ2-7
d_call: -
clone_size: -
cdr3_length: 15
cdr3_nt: TGTGCCAGCAGCTTGGGAGGGACATTGGCCTACGAGCAGTACTTC
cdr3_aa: CASSLGGTLAYEQYF

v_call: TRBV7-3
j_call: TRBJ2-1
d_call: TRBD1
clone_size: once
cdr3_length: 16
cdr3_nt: TGTGCCAGCAGCTTAACGACGGATGGACAGGGCAATGAGCAGTTCTTC
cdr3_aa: CASSLTTDGQGNEQFF

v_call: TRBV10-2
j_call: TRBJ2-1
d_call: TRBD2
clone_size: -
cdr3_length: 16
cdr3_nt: TGCGCCAGCAGTGAGTCTGCGGGGGGCCTCTACAATGAGCAGTTCTTC
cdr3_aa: CASSESAGGLYNEQFF

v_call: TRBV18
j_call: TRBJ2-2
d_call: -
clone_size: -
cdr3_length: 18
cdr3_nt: TGTGCCAGCTCACCACTGGGTCTCGAAGGCCTGAACACCGGGGAGCTGTTTTTT
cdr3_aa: CASSPLGLEGLNTGELFF

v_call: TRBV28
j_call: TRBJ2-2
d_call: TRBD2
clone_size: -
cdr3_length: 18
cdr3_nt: TGTGCCAGCAGTTCCCCCGATTCTGGGGGGGCGAACACCGGGGAGCTGTTTTTT
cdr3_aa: CASSSPDSGGANTGELFF

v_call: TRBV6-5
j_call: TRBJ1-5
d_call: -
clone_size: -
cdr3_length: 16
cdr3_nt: TGTGCCAGCAGTTACTCGACCCCTGGGGGAAATCAGCCCCAGCATTTT
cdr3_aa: CASSYSTPGGNQPQHF

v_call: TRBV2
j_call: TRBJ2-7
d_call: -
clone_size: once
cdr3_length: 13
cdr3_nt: TGTGCCAGCCAGGGACCTAGTCGCTACGAGCAGTACTTC
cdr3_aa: CASQGPSRYEQYF

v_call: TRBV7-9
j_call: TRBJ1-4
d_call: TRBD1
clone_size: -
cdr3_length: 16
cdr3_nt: TGTGCCAGCAGCACAGGACAGGCCGCAACTAATGAAAAACTGTTTTTT
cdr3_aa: CASSTGQAATNEKLFF

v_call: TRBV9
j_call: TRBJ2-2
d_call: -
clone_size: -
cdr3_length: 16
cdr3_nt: TGTGCCAGCAGCACATATAGTGGGCCGGGCACCGGGGAGCTGTTTTTT
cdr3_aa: CASSTYSGPGTGELFF

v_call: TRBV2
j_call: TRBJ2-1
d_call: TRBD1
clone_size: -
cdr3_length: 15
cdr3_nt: TGTGCCATAAACAACCCGGGACAGGTCTACAATGAGCAGTTCTTC
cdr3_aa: CAINNPGQVYNEQFF

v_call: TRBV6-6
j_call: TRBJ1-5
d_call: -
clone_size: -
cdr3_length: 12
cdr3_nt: TGTGCCAGCAGTTTCCCCGGGGGGGCCCAGCATTTT
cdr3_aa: CASSFPGGAQHF

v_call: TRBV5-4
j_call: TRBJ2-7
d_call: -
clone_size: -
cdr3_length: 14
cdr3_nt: TGTGCCAGCAGCTTAGAGGTCGGCCATTACGAGCAGTACTTC
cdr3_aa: CASSLEVGHYEQYF

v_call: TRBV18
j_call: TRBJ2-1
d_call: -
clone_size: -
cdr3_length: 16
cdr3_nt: TGTGCCAGCTCACCACTTGCCGGCAGCTCCTACAATGAGCAGTTCTTC
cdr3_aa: CASSPLAGSSYNEQFF

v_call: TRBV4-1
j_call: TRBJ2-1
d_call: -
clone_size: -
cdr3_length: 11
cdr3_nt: TGCGCCAGCAGCCAATCCGATGAGCAGTTCTTC
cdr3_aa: CASSQSDEQFF

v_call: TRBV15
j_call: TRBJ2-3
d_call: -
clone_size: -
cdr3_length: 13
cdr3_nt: TGTGCCACCAGCAGGCTGTTACTAGAGGCGCAGTATTTT
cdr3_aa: CATSRLLLEAQYF

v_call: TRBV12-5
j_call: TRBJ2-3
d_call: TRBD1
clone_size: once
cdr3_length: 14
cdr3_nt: TGTGCTAGTGGCGGACAGGGTTTTTCAGATACGCAGTATTTT
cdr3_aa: CASGGQGFSDTQYF

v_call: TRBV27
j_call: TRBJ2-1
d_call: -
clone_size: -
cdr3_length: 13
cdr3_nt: TGTGCCAGCAGTTTAAGGAACTACAATGAGCAGTTCTTC
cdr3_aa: CASSLRNYNEQFF

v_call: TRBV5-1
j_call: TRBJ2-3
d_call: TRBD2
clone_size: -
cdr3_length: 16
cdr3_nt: TGCGCCAGCAGCGCGGGACTAGCGGGGATCACAGATACGCAGTATTTT
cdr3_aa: CASSAGLAGITDTQYF

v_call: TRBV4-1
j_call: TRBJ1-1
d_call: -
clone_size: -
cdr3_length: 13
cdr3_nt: TGCGCCAGCAGCCAAGCGGGGGGTGATGAAGCTTTCTTT
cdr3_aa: CASSQAGGDEAFF

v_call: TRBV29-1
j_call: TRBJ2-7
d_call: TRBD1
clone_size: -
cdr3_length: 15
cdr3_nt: TGCAGCGTTGCCGGACAGGGGACGGACCTACTCGAGCAGTACTTC
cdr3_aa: CSVAGQGTDLLEQYF

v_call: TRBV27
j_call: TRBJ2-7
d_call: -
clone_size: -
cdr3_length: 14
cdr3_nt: TGTGCCAGCAGTTTTGTGGCGAGGGCCTACGAGCAGTACTTC
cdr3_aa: CASSFVARAYEQYF

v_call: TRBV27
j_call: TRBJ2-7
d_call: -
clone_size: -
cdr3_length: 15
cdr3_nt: TGTGCCAGCAGTTTATTTAGTGGCAGAGACTACGAGCAGTACTTC
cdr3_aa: CASSLFSGRDYEQYF